Reported below is one T cell receptor beta chain. The antigen it recognizes is unknown. There are no base qualities to consult, and no much larger clone falls within one base. The trial excluded patients who had a history of autoimmune disease or who were on systemic immunosuppression. Peripheral blood for TCR sequencing was collected from all dose cohorts at baseline, on cycle 4 day 1, and on cycle 7 day 1. Samples were obtained from an open-label, multicenter, first-in-human phase I dose-escalation trial of ivuxolimab. Adults with locally advanced or metastatic melanoma, renal cell, hepatocellular, or head and neck squamous cell carcinoma were enrolled in the trial. Before TCR sequencing, CD4+ T cells and CD8+ T cells were sorted from peripheral blood as separate populations. According to the germline V gene, CDR1 reads LGHNA and CDR2 reads YNFKEQ. The CDR3 spans 16 residues, from the cysteine through the phenylalanine. Only CDR3 DNA is held: 48 bases, read in frame from base 1. V lost 1 base and J lost 0 bases; the stretch between them is 9 bases long.

The source of the sample is a study of OX40 agonist ivuxolimab in advanced cancers. In the study overall: Ivuxolimab, which targeted the costimulatory receptor OX40 (CD134), was an agonistic, fully human IgG2 monoclonal antibody. Intravenous ivuxolimab was administered to patients every 2 weeks at six dose levels: 0.01, 0.1, 0.3, 1.5, 3 and 10 mg/kg. Peripheral TCRbeta sequencing aimed to test whether ivuxolimab altered TCR sequence diversity and caused clonal T-cell expansion. Prior anti-PD-1, anti-PD-L1 or anti-CTLA-4 therapy was permitted, and 40% of dose-escalation patients had received checkpoint inhibitors. In the dose-escalation cohort, 82.7% of patients were male, and the mean age was approximately 60 years, with a range of about 20 to 79. Partial responses occurred in three dose-escalation patients, of whom one had hepatocellular carcinoma and two had cutaneous melanoma. Of the roughly 52 dose-escalation patients, hepatocellular carcinoma was present in 19, melanoma in around 15, renal cell carcinoma in 9 and head and neck cancer in 9. The paper covers the monotherapy dose-escalation part of the phase I ivuxolimab trial, which included N = 52 patients.

For sequencing of the TCRbeta CDR3 region, genomic DNA was extracted from the sorted cells. The immunoSEQ Assay was used for sequencing of TCRbeta CDR3 regions. The source is immuneACCESS, and TCRdb retained only in-frame sequences with V and J called. Part of the clones is not carried over; for the studies checked, unresolved V genes explain less than half of this, and the remainder is unexplained. The sample table lists about 35,000 clones, nearly 75% of them with a count of one. Of the sample, about a fifth is held by the ten largest clones. Overall study results and their limits: After ivuxolimab, more expanded clones were found on average in CD8+ T cells than in CD4+ T cells. In partial responders in the 0.1-3.0 mg/kg groups, normalized peripheral clonal expansion was found to be among the lowest, especially among CD8+ T cells. Low levels of normalized T-cell clonal expansion were also seen in some patients who did not respond. The antigen specificity of the peripheral T cells that underwent clonal expansion was not determined. At doses of 0.1 to 3.0 mg/kg, clonal expansion of both CD4+ and CD8+ T cells in blood was seen between baseline and week 6.

This receptor chain uses TRBV4-2 and TRBJ2-2; perhaps TRBD1 is the D gene, with 5 bases matching. The input for sequencing was CD4+ or CD8+ T cells sorted from blood, taken in a trial of the OX40 agonist ivuxolimab. The source of this sequence is an adult with an advanced solid tumor such as melanoma, head and neck, liver or kidney cancer. The nucleotide sequence reads TGTGCCAGCAGCCAAGTTGGGGCAACGAACACCGGGGAGCTGTTTTTT. Its protein product is CASSQVGATNTGELFF.